The 26 T cell receptor beta chains listed next were all sequenced from one sample in a study of T-cell reconstitution after alpha-beta-depleted transplantation in children. A library of TCRbeta sequences, prepared with unique molecular identifiers, was generated. Each CDR3 protein gets one entry after TCRdb re-called the PCR reads with MiXCR. Among some 390,000 distinct CDR3 sequences listed, over 20% were seen once. Sample: PBMCs from the stem cell graft donor, taken from the stem cell graft. Every receptor here comes from a human donor who donated a stem cell graft to a child with acute myeloid leukemia.

This clonotype occurred a few times. The chain has TRBV4-2 and TRBJ2-2, with D perhaps TRBD1 (5 bases). Germline V CDR1 and CDR2: LGHNA, YNFKEQ. V dropped 6 bases and J dropped 0 bases, with 11 bases sitting between them. The CDR3 runs 15 residues. The CDR3 region is CASRQQDTNTGELFF. Written as DNA, the CDR3 is TGTGCCAGCAGACAACAGGACACGAACACCGGGGAGCTGTTTTTT.

The chain recombines TRBV20-1 with TRBJ2-7; D is ambiguous. The germline V and J ends were trimmed by 0 bases and 9 bases, with 9 bases remaining between them. The CDR3 sequence is 11 residues long. Looked up from germline, CDR1 is DFQATT and CDR2 is SNEGSKA (reference sequence). The chain's CDR3 is CSARETWVQYF. In DNA form, the CDR3 reads TGCAGTGCTAGAGAAACGTGGGTGCAGTACTTC.

This clonotype was found a few times. The V and J genes are TRBV20-1 and TRBJ1-1; D remains unclear. V lost 5 bases and J lost 3, with 13 bases in between. Germline CDR1 is DFQATT and CDR2 is SNEGSKA (reference sequence). The CDR3 is 13 residues long. The CDR3 protein is CSALRSLDTEAFF. CDR3 sequence (DNA): TGCAGTGCTCTGCGTTCTTTGGACACTGAAGCTTTCTTT.

This clonotype was seen a handful of times. This chain joins TRBV6-1 and TRBJ2-7, with a possible D match to TRBD1 (5 bases). V was clipped by 6 bases and J by 3 bases, with 15 bases between them. The CDR3 consists of 14 residues. Germline CDR1 MNHNS, CDR2 SASEGT. CDR3 loop: CASRGEGAVYEQYF. CDR3 nucleotide sequence: TGTGCCAGCAGGGGTGAAGGGGCCGTCTACGAGCAGTACTTC.

This clonotype came up a few times. J is TRBJ2-7 and V is TRBV19; D gene uncertain. The CDR3 is 13 amino acids. Between the trimmed V and J ends, which lost 6 bases and 4 bases, there was a span of 13 bases. Per germline, CDR1 LNHDA and CDR2 SQIVND (reference sequence). CDR3 in amino acids: CASSNLPPYEQYF. For the CDR3, the DNA is TGTGCCAGTAGCAACTTACCACCTTACGAGCAGTACTTC.

The genes are TRBV29-1 and TRBJ1-5; no clear D gene. V lost 1 base, J lost 7 bases, and 11 bases lay in between. This CDR3 comprises 13 residues. Germline V gene data show CDR1 as SQVTM and CDR2 as ANQGSEA. CDR3 sequence (DNA): TGCAGCGTTGAAGGGTCGGGTAACCAGCCCCAGCATTTT. This encodes CSVEGSGNQPQHF.

The gene calls are TRBV6-2 or TRBV6-3 and TRBJ2-6; D is unclear. The CDR3 consists of 13 residues. Germline assignment: CDR1 MNHEY and CDR2 SVGEGT. Trimming removed 7 bases from V and 0 bases from J, with 4 bases in between. The CDR3, as DNA: TGTGCCAGCAAGAGCTCTGGGGCCAACGTCCTGACTTTC. Amino acids: CASKSSGANVLTF.

The rearrangement uses TRBV7-9 and TRBJ1-1; tentatively, D is TRBD1 (6 bases). The CDR3 consists of 14 residues. V lost 7 bases and J lost 3, with 15 bases in between. From germline, CDR1 is SEHNR and CDR2 FQNEAQ (reference sequence). The CDR3 region has the DNA TGTGCCAGCACCTACCCGAGGGGGGACACTGAAGCTTTCTTT. It specifies CASTYPRGDTEAFF.

This clonotype was seen only a few times. The CDR3 DNA reads as TGTGCCAGCAGTCTTAGCGGGAACTTCTACGGGAATGAGCAGTTCTTC. Encoded protein: CASSLSGNFYGNEQFF. The chain is built from TRBV5-5 and TRBJ2-1; 8 nucleotides align to TRBD2. This CDR3 has 16 residues. V lost 5 bases to trimming and J lost 7 bases; unmatched junction nucleotides: 14. Germline loops: CDR1 SGHKS, CDR2 YYEKEE (reference sequence).

V usage is TRBV4-1 and J usage is TRBJ2-1, with D possibly being TRBD2 (5 bases). Per the germline V gene, CDR1 is MGHRA and CDR2 is YSYEKL. CDR3 size: 14 residues. Trimming took 2 bases from V and 11 from J, leaving 16 bases between them. CDR3 region: CASSQRNGVMKQFF. Written as DNA, the CDR3 is TGCGCCAGCAGCCAAAGGAACGGGGTAATGAAGCAGTTCTTC.

The rearrangement links TRBV9 to TRBJ2-7; 9 positions match TRBD2. The J segment lost 9 bases and the V segment lost 0 bases, leaving 7 bases of the junction unmatched. The CDR3 length is 14 residues. Germline V CDR1 and CDR2: SGDLS, YYNGEE. Written as DNA, the CDR3 is TGTGCCAGCAGCGTAGAAGCGGGAGGCTTACCGCAGTACTTC. It specifies CASSVEAGGLPQYF.

This clonotype came up many times. The V gene is TRBV12-3 or TRBV12-4, the J gene TRBJ2-7; 9 nucleotides line up with TRBD2. Trimming cost V 8 bases and J 0 bases; bases outside gene matches: 5. The CDR3 is 14 amino acids. The DNA of the CDR3 is TGTGCCAGCTCATCAGCGGGAGGCTCCTACGAGCAGTACTTC. Translation: CASSSAGGSYEQYF.

The genes are TRBV18 and TRBJ2-7; no reliable D call. The germline V and J ends were trimmed by 2 bases and 0 bases, with 8 bases remaining between them. Germline CDR1 and CDR2: KGHSH and LQKENI. CDR3 length equals 14 residues. The CDR3 coding sequence is TGTGCCAGCTCACCAGATAGCTACTCCTACGAGCAGTACTTC. It yields the protein CASSPDSYSYEQYF.

This clonotype showed up just a few times. This sequence joins TRBV28 and TRBJ1-6; possible D gene TRBD1, 6 bases. Germline CDR1 and CDR2: MDHEN and SYDVKM. The V gene lost 4 bases and the J gene lost 6 bases, with 10 bases spanning the gap. This CDR3 spans 14 amino acids. The CDR3 region has the DNA TGTGCCAGCAGTTCCGGACAGCCTAATTCACCCCTCCACTTT. As protein: CASSSGQPNSPLHF.

This clonotype showed up many times. The rearrangement joins TRBV29-1 to TRBJ2-5, with 9 bases lining up with TRBD2. CDR3 length equals 13 residues. V was clipped by 1 base and J by 6 bases; unmatched bases: 3. CDR1 and CDR2 (germline): SQVTM, ANQGSEA. The CDR3 loop is CSVEASGIQTQYF. CDR3 nucleotides: TGCAGCGTTGAAGCTAGCGGGATACAGACCCAGTACTTC.

J is TRBJ2-5 and V is TRBV28; 9 nucleotides agree with TRBD1. Trimming took 2 bases from V and 3 from J; bases not matched to a gene: 10. Germline-derived CDR1 and CDR2 are MDHEN and SYDVKM. This CDR3 region has 17 residues. The CDR3 region is CASSLNPGQGGEETQYF. The DNA for the CDR3 is TGTGCCAGCAGTTTAAACCCGGGACAGGGAGGGGAAGAGACCCAGTACTTC.

This clonotype has only a few counts. This chain uses TRBV4-3 with TRBJ2-7; D not certain. The CDR3 length is 13 residues. Germline V CDR1 and CDR2: LGHNA, YSLEER. The V end was cut by 0 bases, the J end by 7 bases, with 10 bases between. CDR3 residues: CASSQDKGWEQYF. DNA for the CDR3: TGCGCCAGCAGCCAAGATAAGGGATGGGAGCAGTACTTC.

This clonotype was counted between two and nine times. This chain uses TRBV28 with TRBJ2-7; D may correspond to TRBD1 or TRBD2 (6 bases each). The CDR3 has 14 residues. V was shortened by 4 bases and J by 4 bases, with 14 bases between the two germline ends. Germline V gene lookup returns CDR1 MDHEN and CDR2 SYDVKM. This chain's CDR3 is CASSSHGGQYEQYF. CDR3 nucleotides: TGTGCCAGCAGTTCGCATGGGGGGCAGTACGAGCAGTACTTC.

The V and J genes are TRBV20-1 and TRBJ2-3, with 13 bases that match TRBD2. The CDR3 spans 17 residues. Germline CDR1 is DFQATT and CDR2 is SNEGSKA (reference sequence). Losses at the gene ends were 6 bases for V and 4 bases for J; bases not matched to a gene: 13. CDR3 protein: CSAPLAGGPNPPDTQYF. DNA for the CDR3: TGCAGTGCCCCACTAGCGGGAGGGCCCAACCCACCAGATACGCAGTATTTT.

This sequence joins TRBV7-2 and TRBJ2-2, with TRBD2 identical over 9 bases. After removal of 2 bases from V and 4 bases from J, the junction contained 5 bases not matched to a gene. The CDR3 sequence is 16 residues long. From germline, CDR1 is SGHTA and CDR2 FQGNSA. The CDR3 bases are TGTGCCAGCAGCTTACAAGCGGGAGGTTCCACCGGGGAGCTGTTTTTT. Translated: CASSLQAGGSTGELFF.

This clonotype came up a few times. This chain uses TRBV21-1 with TRBJ2-7. TRBV21-1 is marked as a pseudogene. This CDR3 has 10 residues. The CDR3 loop is CASLVYEQYF. CDR3 DNA: TGTGCCAGCCTGGTCTACGAGCAGTACTTC.

This clonotype came up a few times. V and J are TRBV10-3 and TRBJ2-7; weak D call: TRBD2 (5 bases). This CDR3 comprises 15 residues. CDR1 is ENHRY, CDR2 SYGVKD, per germline. The V end was cut by 0 bases, the J end by 6 bases, with 15 bases between. CDR3 in amino acids: CAISESVVAEGEQYF. CDR3 nucleotides: TGTGCCATCAGTGAGTCGGTGGTCGCTGAGGGCGAGCAGTACTTC.

This clonotype was seen at least ten times. The chain links TRBV28 to TRBJ1-1, with D perhaps TRBD1 (6 bases). Germline V gene lookup returns CDR1 MDHEN and CDR2 SYDVKM. Trimming took off 5 bases at V and 2 bases at J, with 9 bases between the two ends. The CDR3 loop spans 13 amino acids. The CDR3 nucleotides are TGTGCCAGCAGTCGGGGGCCTAACACTGAAGCTTTCTTT. Amino acids: CASSRGPNTEAFF.

This clonotype was observed a handful of times. The chain recombines TRBV5-1 with TRBJ2-3; no clear D. Germline assignment: CDR1 SGHRS and CDR2 YFSETQ. V lost 5 bases and J lost 5, with 12 bases in between. The CDR3 runs 13 residues. CDR3 sequence (DNA): TGCGCCAGCAGGAAATTGGACGTAGATACGCAGTATTTT. As protein: CASRKLDVDTQYF. Filled out from reference TRBV5-1 and TRBJ2-3, the complete variable domain reads KAGVTQTPRYLIKTRGQQVTLSCSPISGHRSVSWYQQTPGQGLQFLFEYFSETQRNKGNFPGRFSGRQFSNSRSEMNVSTLELGDSALYLCASRKLDVDTQYFGPGTRLTVL.

The chain joins TRBV28 to TRBJ1-2; 7 positions agree with TRBD1. This CDR3 comprises 15 residues. Trimming cost V 5 bases and J 5 bases; bases outside gene matches: 11. The V gene's germline CDR1 is MDHEN and CDR2 SYDVKM. The CDR3 reads CASSGSGTASYGYTF. The CDR3 nucleotides are TGTGCCAGCAGTGGATCCGGGACAGCGAGTTATGGCTACACCTTC.

V gene TRBV20-1 combines with J gene TRBJ2-3, with 7 bases fitting TRBD2. From germline, CDR1 is DFQATT and CDR2 SNEGSKA (reference sequence). V shed 8 bases and J 6 bases; nucleotides not matched to a gene: 8. The CDR3 is made up of 12 amino acids. Here the CDR3 reads CSPRESADTQYF. CDR3 nucleotides: TGCAGTCCGCGGGAGTCTGCGGATACGCAGTATTTT.